The clone carrying this T cell receptor beta chain showed up just once. Antigen: not known. From germline, CDR1 is SGDLS and CDR2 YYNGEE. The CDR3 covers 15 residues. V was shortened by 0 bases and J by 7 bases, with 14 bases between the two germline ends. The data originate from a study of chemoradiotherapy in HPV16-positive cancers. About the study: Two HPV16-positive patients' cells yielded candidate HPV-specific clones and common motifs.

Repertoires were sampled repeatedly during chemoradiotherapy. Whole-study results and caveats: Functional assays defining HPV-specific T cells used only two HPV16-positive patients. For HPV16-positive patients, expanding HPV-responsive T cells associated with longer recurrence-free survival.

Using immunoSEQ multiplex PCR, the repertoire was profiled, and TCRdb retains in-frame clones only, with some absent. The sample records almost 4,500 clones, 90% being singletons. V gene TRBV9 combines with J gene TRBJ2-1; a possible D gene is TRBD2 (5 bases). This material was obtained from a patient who underwent chemoradiotherapy. This sequence was found in a human donor with HPV-associated anogenital cancer. This CDR3 reads CASSVAGNRRNEQFF. CDR3 coding DNA: TGTGCCAGCAGCGTAGCGGGGAATAGGCGGAATGAGCAGTTCTTC.